Following are 11 T cell receptor beta chains from one sample sequenced in a study of regulatory T cells in long-lasting Graves disease. Documented time point: persistent/refractory GD, antithyroid drugs over 5 years with positive TRAb. The TCR library was prepared using RNA isolated from PBMCs. Through Arm-PCR of CDR3 regions and iRepertoire HTBI primers, TCR beta libraries were built. One entry per CDR3 protein results from TCRdb running MiXCR on the multiplex PCR reads. This table holds over 450,000 distinct CDR3 sequences, 20% to 25% found once. Sample: peripheral blood mononuclear cells (PBMCs), taken when the disease was refractory, from a patient treated with antithyroid drugs. The receptors stem from a female donor with Graves disease.

This clonotype turned up a few times. The chain recombines TRBV4-3 with TRBJ1-1; weak D call: TRBD1 (6 bases). Germline CDR1 reads LGHNA; CDR2 reads YSLEER. V lost 6 bases, J lost 5 bases, and 16 bases lay in between. The CDR3 spans 14 residues. The CDR3 loop is CASSPDSLRTEAFF. Here the CDR3 DNA reads TGCGCCAGCAGTCCGGACAGCTTACGGACTGAAGCTTTCTTT.

V gene TRBV27 combines with J gene TRBJ2-5; the D gene could be TRBD1 or TRBD2 (5 bases each). The germline CDR1 and CDR2 sequences are MNHEY and SMNVEV (reference sequence). The CDR3 is 13 amino acids. V gave up 8 bases and J gave up 2 bases, with 12 bases separating them. The CDR3 loop reads CASAVGEQETQYF. DNA for the CDR3: TGTGCCAGCGCTGTGGGGGAGCAAGAGACCCAGTACTTC.

This clonotype was recorded at least ten times. The chain recombines TRBV28 with TRBJ2-7, with unresolved D. Trimming left V 6 bases short and J 4 bases short, with 16 bases between. The CDR3 is 14 amino acids. The germline V gene encodes CDR1 MDHEN and CDR2 SYDVKM. CDR3 in DNA: TGTGCCAGCAGCCTAACCCCCCTAATATACGAGCAGTACTTC. Amino acids: CASSLTPLIYEQYF. Full variable domain (rest looked up from reference TRBV28 and TRBJ2-7): DVKVTQSSRYLVKRTGEKVFLECVQDMDHENMFWYRQDPGLGLRLIYFSYDVKMKEKGDIPEGYSVSREKKERFSLILESASTNQTSMYLCASSLTPLIYEQYFGPGTRLTVT.

This clonotype appeared many times. V is TRBV28 and J is TRBJ1-5, with TRBD1 matching 9 bases. CDR1 is MDHEN, CDR2 SYDVKM, per germline. Germline trimming cut 6 bases from V and 4 bases from J; bases unmatched to any gene: 16. This CDR3 spans 18 amino acids. The DNA of the CDR3 is TGTGCCAGCAGACAGCGGACAGGGGTGGAGGCATCAAATCAGCCCCAGCATTTT. As protein: CASRQRTGVEASNQPQHF.

This clonotype was counted many times. The rearrangement joins TRBV12-3 or TRBV12-4 to TRBJ1-1; D call uncertain. V lost 10 bases and J lost 2, with 8 bases in between. The CDR3 has 11 amino acids. CDR3 residues: CAILRNTEAFF. The CDR3 DNA reads TGTGCCATCCTGAGAAACACTGAAGCTTTCTTT.

This rearrangement joins TRBV14 to TRBJ1-1, with D unclear. CDR3 length: 14 residues. V was trimmed by 6 bases and J by 1 base, leaving 12 bases between them. Germline lookup yields CDR1 SGHDN and CDR2 FVKESK. The CDR3 region is CASSHSWGNTEAFF. In DNA form, the CDR3 reads TGTGCCAGCAGTCACAGCTGGGGGAACACTGAAGCTTTCTTT.

In its sample, this clonotype was seen many times. The CDR3 loop is CASSAQGSQPQHF. The DNA for the CDR3 is TGTGCCAGCAGTGCACAGGGCTCTCAGCCCCAGCATTTT. This chain uses TRBV2 with TRBJ1-5, with D maybe TRBD1 (6 bases). CDR1 is SNHLY and CDR2 is FYNNEI in the germline V gene. Trimming removed 4 bases at V and 6 bases at J, with 10 bases between. The CDR3 runs to 13 residues.

The chain employs TRBV5-1 and TRBJ2-6, with D possibly matching TRBD2 (5 bases). CDR1 and CDR2 (germline): SGHRS, YFSETQ. CDR3 length: 15 residues. Trimming took off 5 bases at V and 0 bases at J, with 9 bases between the two ends. The CDR3 spells CASRDWDSGANVLTF. The CDR3 bases are TGCGCCAGCAGGGACTGGGACTCTGGGGCCAACGTCCTGACTTTC.

This clonotype was counted between two and nine times. The rearrangement uses TRBV7-9 and TRBJ1-2; D is undetermined. Germline CDR1 reads SEHNR; CDR2 reads FQNEAQ (reference sequence). V was trimmed by 1 base and J by 0 bases, leaving 9 bases between them. There are 15 residues in the CDR3. CDR3 nucleotides: TGTGCCAGCAGCTTAGATCTCAGAACTAACTATGGCTACACCTTC. Encoded protein: CASSLDLRTNYGYTF. The full variable domain, with the rest looked up from reference TRBV7-9 and TRBJ1-2, is DTGVSQNPRHKITKRGQNVTFRCDPISEHNRLYWYRQTLGQGPEFLTYFQNEAQLEKSRLLSDRFSAERPKGSFSTLEIQRTEQGDSAMYLCASSLDLRTNYGYTFGSGTRLTVV.

Concerning this clonotype itself: The junction departs from the called germline gene at one end, perhaps through a read error. J is TRBJ1-1 and V is TRBV29-1, with D possibly being TRBD1 (5 bases). The CDR3 is made up of 12 amino acids. Germline V gives CDR1 SQVTM, CDR2 ANQGSEA. CDR3 in DNA: TGCAGCGTACACGAGGGCAGGGTGGGTGCTCTCTTT. Amino acids: CSVHEGRVGALF.

This clonotype came up a few times. J is TRBJ1-2 and V is TRBV6-2 or TRBV6-3, with 9 bases that match TRBD1. The V segment lost 6 bases and the J segment 3 bases; nucleotides outside the gene matches: 5. CDR1 MNHEY and CDR2 SVGEGT come from the germline V gene. The CDR3 covers 14 residues. The CDR3 DNA reads TGTGCCAGCAGCCCCACAGGGGGCGACTATGGCTACACCTTC. Protein sequence: CASSPTGGDYGYTF.